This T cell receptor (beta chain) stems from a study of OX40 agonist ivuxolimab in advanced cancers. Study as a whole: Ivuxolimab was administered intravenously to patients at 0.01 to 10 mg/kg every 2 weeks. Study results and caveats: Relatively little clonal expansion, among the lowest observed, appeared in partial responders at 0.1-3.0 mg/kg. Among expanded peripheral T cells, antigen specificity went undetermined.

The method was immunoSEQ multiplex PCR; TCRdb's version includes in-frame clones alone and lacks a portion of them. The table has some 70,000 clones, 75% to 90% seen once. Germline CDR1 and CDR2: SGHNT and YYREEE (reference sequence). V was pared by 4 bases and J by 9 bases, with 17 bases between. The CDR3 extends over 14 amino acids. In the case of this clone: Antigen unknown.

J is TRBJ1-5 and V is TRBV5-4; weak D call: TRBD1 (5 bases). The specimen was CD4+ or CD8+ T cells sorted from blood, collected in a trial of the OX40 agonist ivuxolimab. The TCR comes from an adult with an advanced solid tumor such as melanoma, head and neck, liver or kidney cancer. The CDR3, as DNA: TGTGCCAGCAGCATAAACGGGGCCCAAGGGCCCCAGCATTTT. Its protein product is CASSINGAQGPQHF.